The rows below give T cell receptor beta chains drawn from one sample of a study of blood T cell repertoires in COVID-19. The protocol was immunoSEQ multiplex PCR, while the TCRdb copy is restricted to in-frame clones and leaves out a portion. The sample records 140,000 to 150,000 clones, roughly nine tenths being singletons. Sequencing was done on a sample of peripheral blood. These receptors came from a woman aged 55-69 years with active COVID-19. Each CDR3 is given with its conserved first and last residue. D genes are given only for firm matches. Clone size appears in some rows only: once, few, many, or a class for an expanded clone.

>NA|TRBV9|TRBD1|TRBJ2-7
TGTGCCAGCAGCGCCAACCCGACAGGGTCCAACTACGAGCAGTACTTC
CASSANPTGSNYEQYF
>NA|TRBV5-1|TRBD2|TRBJ2-3
TGCGCCAGCAGCTTGCCGCTAGCGGCTAGCACAGATACGCAGTATTTT
CASSLPLAASTDTQYF
>NA|TRBV7-9|NA|TRBJ1-1
TGTGCCAGCAGCTTAGCGGACAGAAGCAACACTGAAGCTTTCTTT
CASSLADRSNTEAFF
>NA|TRBV10-2|TRBD2|TRBJ2-7
TGCGCCAGCACCGCTAGCGGGAGGGGAGGCGAGCAGTACTTC
CASTASGRGGEQYF
>NA|TRBV9|TRBD2|TRBJ2-7
TGTGCCAGCAGCTTGCAGGGACTAGTTCTGGAGGAGCAGTACTTC
CASSLQGLVLEEQYF
>NA|TRBV24-1|TRBD1|TRBJ1-2
TGTGCCACCAGTGATTTCGACAGGGTCACCTTC
CATSDFDRVTF
>once|TRBV2|TRBD2|TRBJ2-1
TGTGCCAGCAGTGAACGGGGGACTAGCGGGAGGAATGAGCAGTTCTTC
CASSERGTSGRNEQFF
>NA|TRBV6-5|NA|TRBJ1-3
TGTGCCAGCACTAGGGCAGGCTTAGGGGCCATATATTTT
CASTRAGLGAIYF
>NA|TRBV9|TRBD2|TRBJ2-3
TGTGCCAGCAGCGCTAGCGGGAGTCGCACAGATACGCAGTATTTT
CASSASGSRTDTQYF
>NA|TRBV19|NA|TRBJ1-5
TGTGCCAGTTCCCGGGGAAATGGGGGGGATCAGCCCCAGCATTTT
CASSRGNGGDQPQHF
>NA|TRBV30|NA|TRBJ2-5
TGTGCCACGGGAAATGGTGGGAAACCCAACTTC
CATGNGGKPNF
>few|TRBV27|TRBD1|TRBJ2-7
TGTGCCAGCAGTCAAGGGGGCGCGAAAGTCTACGAGCAGTACTTC
CASSQGGAKVYEQYF
>NA|TRBV28|NA|TRBJ1-4
TGTGCCACCGGGACCCCCGGGAGAGTCGAAAAACTGTTTTTT
CATGTPGRVEKLFF
>NA|TRBV5-6|TRBD2|TRBJ2-7
TGTGCCAGCAGCAGTCTAGCGGGAGGATTCGAGCAGTACTTC
CASSSLAGGFEQYF
>NA|TRBV4-3|NA|TRBJ1-5
TGCGCCAGCAGCCCCTGGAGACAGGGCAATCAGCCCCAGCATTTT
CASSPWRQGNQPQHF
>NA|TRBV9|NA|TRBJ1-3
TGTGCCAGCAGCCAGGGGCTGATCGGCTCTGGAAACACCATATATTTT
CASSQGLIGSGNTIYF
>NA|TRBV5-1|TRBD2|TRBJ2-1
TGCGCCAGCAGTCGTATGTCTACTAGCGGGACGTACAATGAGCAGTTCTTC
CASSRMSTSGTYNEQFF
>NA|TRBV6-5|TRBD1|TRBJ1-1
TGTGCCAGCAGTCGGGACAGGCGGAACACTGAAGCTTTCTTT
CASSRDRRNTEAFF
>NA|TRBV12-3/TRBV12-4|NA|TRBJ2-1
TGTGCCAGCAGCACCGTCCGGGCCAGGGCGCTCTTC
CASSTVRARALF
>NA|TRBV5-4|TRBD1|TRBJ1-2
TGTGCCAGCAGCCCGGGACAGGGCCGTCAATATGGCTACACCTTC
CASSPGQGRQYGYTF
>NA|TRBV2|NA|TRBJ1-5
TGTGCCAGCAAGGGGCAGGGAAGCCAGCCCCAGCATTTT
CASKGQGSQPQHF
>NA|TRBV3-1/TRBV3-2|NA|TRBJ2-1
TGTGCCAGCAGACTAACTAGTGGAAATGAGCAGTTCTTC
CASRLTSGNEQFF
>NA|TRBV6-2/TRBV6-3|NA|TRBJ2-7
TGTGCCAGCAGTTACCGCCGCCCGGGAGAATTCTACGAGCAGTACTTC
CASSYRRPGEFYEQYF
>NA|TRBV15|NA|TRBJ2-7
TGTGCCACCAGCAGAGGAAGTATTCACACCTACGAGCAGTACTTC
CATSRGSIHTYEQYF
>NA|TRBV2|TRBD2|TRBJ2-1
TGTGCCAGCAGTCACGACCCCCTAGCGGATAGCTCCTACAATGAGCAGTTCTTC
CASSHDPLADSSYNEQFF
>NA|TRBV10-3|TRBD2|TRBJ2-2
TGTGCCATTCTAGCGGGAGGCCGGGGATCCGGGGAGCTGTTTTTT
CAILAGGRGSGELFF
>NA|TRBV19|TRBD1|TRBJ1-4
TGTGCCAGTAGTATTGGGACAGGGGCGACAACTAATGAAAAACTGTTTTTT
CASSIGTGATTNEKLFF
>NA|TRBV28|NA|TRBJ1-5
TGTGCCAGCAGCCCCCGGGGGAGGGGGGGAAATCAGCCCCAGCATTTT
CASSPRGRGGNQPQHF
>NA|TRBV3-1/TRBV3-2|NA|TRBJ2-3
TGTGCCAGCAGCCAAGGAGTCAGGGCCGGCACAGATACGCAGTATTTT
CASSQGVRAGTDTQYF
>NA|TRBV19|TRBD2|TRBJ2-1
TGTGCCAGTAGTATGACTAGCGGTTACAATGAGCAGTTCTTC
CASSMTSGYNEQFF
>NA|TRBV4-1|TRBD1|TRBJ1-4
TGCGCCAGCAGCCAAGAAGGGACAGGGGGGGAAAAACTGTTTTTT
CASSQEGTGGEKLFF
>NA|TRBV24-1|TRBD1|TRBJ2-7
TGTGCCACCAGTGATTCACAGGGGAAGCAGTACTTC
CATSDSQGKQYF
>NA|TRBV14|TRBD2|TRBJ2-7
TGTGCCAGCAGCCAAGGTCACGGGGGGTACTACGAGCAGTACTTC
CASSQGHGGYYEQYF
>NA|TRBV11-2|NA|TRBJ2-7
TGTGCCAGCAGTAACGGGGGACTGAGCTCCTACGAGCAGTACTTC
CASSNGGLSSYEQYF
>NA|TRBV6-6|NA|TRBJ2-5
TGTGCCAGCACCCCGACGGTCGGTGCGGTTCAAGAGACCCAGTACTTC
CASTPTVGAVQETQYF
>NA|TRBV5-1|TRBD2|TRBJ2-5
TGCGCCAGCAGTCACCGGACTAGCGGACAAGAGACCCAGTACTTC
CASSHRTSGQETQYF
>NA|TRBV6-2/TRBV6-3|NA|TRBJ1-1
TGTGCCAGCAGTTACGACAGCTCGAACACTGAAGCTTTCTTT
CASSYDSSNTEAFF
>NA|TRBV30|TRBD1|TRBJ2-5
TGTGCCTGGAGTAGGCTCGGGACAGGCGGGGAGACCCAGTACTTC
CAWSRLGTGGETQYF
>NA|TRBV9|TRBD1|TRBJ1-5
TGTGCCAGACAGGGGCCCTTCAATCAGCCCCAGCATTTT
CARQGPFNQPQHF
>NA|TRBV6-5|NA|TRBJ2-7
TGTGCCAGCAGCTCAGGGGTCTCCTACGAGCAGTACTTC
CASSSGVSYEQYF
>NA|TRBV7-6|NA|TRBJ2-7
TGTGCCAGCAGCCCCGGGGGCTCCTACGAGCAGTACTTC
CASSPGGSYEQYF
>NA|TRBV9|TRBD1|TRBJ2-2
TGTGCCAGCAGCGCCGGGACAGCGCCGAGCACCGGGGAGCTGTTTTTT
CASSAGTAPSTGELFF
>NA|TRBV7-8|NA|TRBJ1-3
TGTGCCAGCAGCTTAGGCTCGGTCACTTCTGGAAACACCATATATTTT
CASSLGSVTSGNTIYF
>NA|TRBV18|TRBD2|TRBJ2-1
TGTGCCAGCTCACCCTGGCCTAGCGGAAACAATGAGCAGTTCTTC
CASSPWPSGNNEQFF
>NA|TRBV20-1|NA|TRBJ1-5
TGCAGTGCTAGTCCGGGACAACTCAGCAATCAGCCCCAGCATTTT
CSASPGQLSNQPQHF
>NA|TRBV18|TRBD1|TRBJ2-5
TGTGCCAGCTCACGGGACAGCCAAGAGACCCAGTACTTC
CASSRDSQETQYF
>NA|TRBV28|NA|TRBJ1-3
TGTGCCAGCAGTTTATTAGGAAACACCATATATTTT
CASSLLGNTIYF
>NA|TRBV7-2|NA|TRBJ1-1
TGTGCCAGCAGCTTACGGGACACCCTGAACACTGAAGCTTTCTTT
CASSLRDTLNTEAFF
>few|TRBV5-1|NA|TRBJ2-5
TGCGCCAGCAGCTTGGAACCAGGAGGGGAGACCCAGTACTTC
CASSLEPGGETQYF
>NA|TRBV12-3/TRBV12-4|TRBD1|TRBJ1-1
TGTGCCAGCAGTTTCAGGGGGCGGGGGGCTTTCTTT
CASSFRGRGAFF
>NA|TRBV28|TRBD1|TRBJ1-3
TGTGCCAGCAGTCGGGACAGGGCCCCATCACGATCAAGCTCTGGAAACACCATATATTTT
CASSRDRAPSRSSSGNTIYF
>NA|TRBV6-5|TRBD2|TRBJ2-2
TGTGCCAGCAGTTCCTCTAGCGGGAGGTCGACCGGGGAGCTGTTTTTT
CASSSSSGRSTGELFF
>NA|TRBV30|TRBD2|TRBJ2-4
TGTGCCTGGACCCCGGGGGGACAAAACATTCAGTACTTC
CAWTPGGQNIQYF
>NA|TRBV18|TRBD1|TRBJ1-6
TGTGCCAGCTCGTCCGGACAGGGGGGGAATTCACCCCTCCACTTT
CASSSGQGGNSPLHF
>NA|TRBV7-2|TRBD1|TRBJ1-4
TGTGCCAGCAGCTATGGACAGGTCAATGAAAAACTGTTTTTT
CASSYGQVNEKLFF